This T cell receptor (beta chain) was identified in a study of cytomegalovirus exposure and HLA in healthy donors. CDR1 MNHEY and CDR2 SMNVEV come from the germline V gene (reference sequence). The V gene lost 3 bases and the J gene lost 2 bases, with 14 bases spanning the gap. The CDR3 is made up of 16 amino acids. Overall study findings and caveats: The study recorded over 150 TCR beta chains that were cytomegalovirus-associated.

The protocol was immunoSEQ multiplex PCR, while the TCRdb copy is restricted to in-frame clones and leaves out a portion. The sample lists around 200,000 clones, roughly 80% occurring once. In regard to this clone: No antigen is known for it.

Sequenced input: PBMCs. This rearrangement joins TRBV27 to TRBJ1-5; the D gene is possibly TRBD1 (5 bases). The clonotype originates from a woman in her late teens or twenties in good health and CMV-seropositive. CDR3 DNA sequence: TGTGCCAGCAGTTTGGGCCGGGGAGGGGGCAATCAGCCCCAGCATTTT. Encoded protein: CASSLGRGGGNQPQHF.